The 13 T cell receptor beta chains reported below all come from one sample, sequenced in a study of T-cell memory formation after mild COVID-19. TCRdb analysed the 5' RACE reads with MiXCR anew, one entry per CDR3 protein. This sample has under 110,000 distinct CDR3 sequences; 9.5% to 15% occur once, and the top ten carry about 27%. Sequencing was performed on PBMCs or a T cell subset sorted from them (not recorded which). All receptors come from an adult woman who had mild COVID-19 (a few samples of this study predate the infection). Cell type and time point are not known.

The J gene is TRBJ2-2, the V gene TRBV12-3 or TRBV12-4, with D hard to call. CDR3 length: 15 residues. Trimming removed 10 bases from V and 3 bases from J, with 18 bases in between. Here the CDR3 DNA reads TGTGCCACCAAAAACTCGATATCCGACACCGGGGAGCTGTTTTTT. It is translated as CATKNSISDTGELFF.

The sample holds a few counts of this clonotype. For the CDR3, the DNA is TGTGCCAGCAGCTTAGTCAGAGGCGAGCAGTACTTC. Translating it yields CASSLVRGEQYF. The J gene is TRBJ2-7, the V gene TRBV7-9; no reliable D call. CDR1 is SEHNR and CDR2 is FQNEAQ in the germline V gene (reference sequence). The V and J ends lost 1 base and 6 bases respectively, with 7 bases between them. The length of the CDR3 is 12 residues.

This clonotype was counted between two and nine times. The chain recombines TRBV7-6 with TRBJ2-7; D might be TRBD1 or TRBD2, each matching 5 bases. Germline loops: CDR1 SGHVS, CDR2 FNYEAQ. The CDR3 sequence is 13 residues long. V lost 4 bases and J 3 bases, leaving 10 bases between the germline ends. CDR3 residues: CASSSGTDYEQYF. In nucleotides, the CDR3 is TGTGCCAGCAGCTCCGGGACGGACTACGAGCAGTACTTC.

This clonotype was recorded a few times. CDR3 sequence (DNA): TGTGCCAGCAACGGATGGGGGGGCACTGAAGCTTTCTTT. Protein product: CASNGWGGTEAFF. The chain combines TRBV12-3 or TRBV12-4 with TRBJ1-1; tentatively, D is TRBD1 (5 bases). This CDR3 is 13 amino acids long. V shed 7 bases and J shed 4 bases, with 13 bases lying between them.

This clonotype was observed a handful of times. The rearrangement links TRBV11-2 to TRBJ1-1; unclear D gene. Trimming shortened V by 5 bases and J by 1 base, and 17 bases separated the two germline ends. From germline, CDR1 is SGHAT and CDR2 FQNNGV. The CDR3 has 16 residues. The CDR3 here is CASSISLQGGNTEAFF. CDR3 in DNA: TGTGCCAGCAGCATCTCCCTCCAAGGAGGGAACACTGAAGCTTTCTTT. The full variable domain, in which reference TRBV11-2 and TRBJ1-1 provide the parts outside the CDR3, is EAGVAQSPRYKIIEKRQSVAFWCNPISGHATLYWYQQILGQGPKLLIQFQNNGVVDDSQLPKDRFSAERLKGVDSTLKIQPAKLEDSAVYLCASSISLQGGNTEAFFGQGTRLTVV.

The CDR3 DNA reads TGCAGTGGGAGGACAACTGGAGGAGACACTGAAGCTTTCTTT. This codes for CSGRTTGGDTEAFF. This chain links TRBV20-1 with TRBJ1-1, with a possible D match to TRBD1 (5 bases). V was cut by 7 bases and J by 3 bases, with 18 bases left in between. The CDR3 extends over 14 amino acids. The V gene's germline CDR1 is DFQATT and CDR2 SNEGSKA (reference sequence).

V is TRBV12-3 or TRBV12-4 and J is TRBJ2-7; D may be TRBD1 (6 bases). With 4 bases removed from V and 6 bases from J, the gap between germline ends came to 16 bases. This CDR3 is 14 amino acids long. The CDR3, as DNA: TGTGCCAGCAGTTCAGGGGCCTTGTCGGGCGAGCAGTACTTC. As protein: CASSSGALSGEQYF.

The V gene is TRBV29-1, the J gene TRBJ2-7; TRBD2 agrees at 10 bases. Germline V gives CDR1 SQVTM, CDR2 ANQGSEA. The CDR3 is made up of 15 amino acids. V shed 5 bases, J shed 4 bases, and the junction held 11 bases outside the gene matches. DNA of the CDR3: TGCAGCGTTCATACCGGACTAGCGGAAACTTACGAGCAGTACTTC. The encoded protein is CSVHTGLAETYEQYF.

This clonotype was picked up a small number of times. CDR3 sequence reads: CASSFWTGAEQYF. In DNA, the CDR3 is TGTGCCAGCAGCTTTTGGACAGGGGCCGAGCAGTACTTC. The V call is TRBV7-6, the J call TRBJ2-7; TRBD1 matches at 9 bases. The CDR3 runs to 13 residues. From germline, CDR1 is SGHVS and CDR2 FNYEAQ. V lost 3 bases and J lost 6; bases outside the gene matches: 3.

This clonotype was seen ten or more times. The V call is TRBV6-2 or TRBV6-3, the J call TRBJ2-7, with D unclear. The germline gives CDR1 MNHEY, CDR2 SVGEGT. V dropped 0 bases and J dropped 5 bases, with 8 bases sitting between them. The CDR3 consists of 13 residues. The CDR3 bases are TGTGCCAGCAGTTACTCGACTGGCGACGAGCAGTACTTC. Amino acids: CASSYSTGDEQYF.

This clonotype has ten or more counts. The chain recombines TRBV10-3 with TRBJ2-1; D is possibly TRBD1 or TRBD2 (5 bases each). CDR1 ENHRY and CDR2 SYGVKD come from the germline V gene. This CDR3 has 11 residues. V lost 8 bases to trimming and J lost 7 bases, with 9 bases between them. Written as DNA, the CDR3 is TGTGCCATCGGGGGTGAAAATGAGCAGTTCTTC. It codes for CAIGGENEQFF.

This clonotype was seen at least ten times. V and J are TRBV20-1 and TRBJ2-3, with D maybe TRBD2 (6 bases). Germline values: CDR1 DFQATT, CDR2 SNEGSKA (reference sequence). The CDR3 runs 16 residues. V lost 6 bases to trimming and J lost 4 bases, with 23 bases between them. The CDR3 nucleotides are TGCAGTGCCCAACCCCGCACCACGACTAGGGCAGATACGCAGTATTTT. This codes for CSAQPRTTTRADTQYF.

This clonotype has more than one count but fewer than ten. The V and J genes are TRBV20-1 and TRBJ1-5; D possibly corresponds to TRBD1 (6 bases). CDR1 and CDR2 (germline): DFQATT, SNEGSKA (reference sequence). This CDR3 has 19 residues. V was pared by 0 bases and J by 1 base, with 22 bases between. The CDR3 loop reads CSARDLGGGSEISNQPQHF. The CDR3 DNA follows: TGCAGTGCTAGAGATCTGGGAGGGGGGAGTGAAATAAGCAATCAGCCCCAGCATTTT.